This record looks at one TCR beta chain sequence and its context. Its target is not known. PCR was performed using 60 Vbeta and 13 Jbeta primers. As processed by the authors: Counted up in a later analysis, unique TCR beta chains came to about 80 million, with around 10 million shared. The protocol was immunoSEQ multiplex PCR, while the TCRdb copy is restricted to in-frame clones and leaves out a portion. V and J calls and clone size are copied from that table; D and trimming were computed from the DNA. The sample has roughly 190,000 clones, approximately 86% seen once; the top ten hold approximately 1.7%. This CDR3 is 16 amino acids long. CDR1 LGHNA and CDR2 YSLEER come from the germline V gene. The V and J ends lost 3 bases and 7 bases, in that order; junction bases with no gene match: 11. This entry belongs to a study of cytomegalovirus exposure and HLA in healthy donors. General study results and limits: Earlier results showed most TCR beta V segments being productive about 87% or about 30% of the time. Sequencing likely generated an artifact that appeared as a cluster of highly shared sequence variants.

This chain connects TRBV4-3 to TRBJ2-1; 8 bases match TRBD1. This receptor was taken from a woman in her late teens or twenties in good health and CMV-seronegative. The sample comprised PBMCs. The CDR3 coding sequence is TGCGCCAGCAGCCATTCAATCGGACAGGGAGGAAATGAGCAGTTCTTC. It yields the protein CASSHSIGQGGNEQFF.